The clone carrying this T cell receptor beta chain was seen a handful of times. The CDR3 runs 14 residues. Trimming stripped 5 bases from V and 3 bases from J, with 14 bases between. The germline V gene has CDR1 MNHEY and CDR2 SVGEGT. The sample comes from a study of blood T cell repertoires in COVID-19. Study in general: In each case, the material was cDNA or gDNA derived from T cells, B-cell-depleted T cells, or PBMCs.

Sequencing was performed with immunoSEQ multiplex PCR; in TCRdb, only in-frame clones are kept and a portion is missing. Here the sample spans roughly 97,000 clones, about four fifths being singletons. This sequence was found in a man aged 55 to 70 with acute or convalescent COVID-19. The V gene is TRBV6-2 or TRBV6-3, the J gene TRBJ2-7; tentatively, D is TRBD1 (6 bases). Source material: peripheral blood. CDR3 DNA: TGTGCCAGCAGTCCGGACAGTGCCCACTACGAGCAGTACTTC. It yields the protein CASSPDSAHYEQYF.